The table lists the clone carrying this T cell receptor (beta chain) with a count of one. Its antigen is still unknown. This specimen comes from a study of cytomegalovirus exposure and HLA in healthy donors. Findings and caveats of the study: Association of a missense DCLRE1C variant with TCR beta V- and J-gene trimming was reported in a later analysis.

With 60 Vbeta and 13 Jbeta primers, the PCR was carried out. Measured with immunoSEQ multiplex PCR; TCRdb has only the in-frame clones, and not every one. The sample shows about 130,000 clones, roughly 78% of them seen only once. The V gene's germline CDR1 is MGHDK and CDR2 SYGVNS. The germline V and J ends were trimmed by 3 bases and 6 bases, with 12 bases remaining between them. This CDR3 is built from 13 residues. The sequence derives from a man in his thirties or forties in good health. The chain is built from TRBV25-1 and TRBJ2-7; weak D call: TRBD1 (5 bases). Source material: PBMCs. This CDR3 reads CASSEGLLGEQYF. The CDR3, as DNA: TGTGCCAGCAGTGAGGGGCTCCTGGGCGAGCAGTACTTC.